This T cell receptor beta chain was documented in a study of siplizumab effects on memory and regulatory T cells. Generated by immunoSEQ multiplex PCR, the TCRdb table keeps only in-frame clones and is missing some. The sample lists under 150,000 clones, roughly 94% occurring once. V dropped 3 bases and J dropped 8 bases, with 16 bases sitting between them. This CDR3 is 14 amino acids long. Germline values: CDR1 KGHSH, CDR2 LQKENI. Study-wide findings and caveats: The diversity of naive T cells seemed greater than that of memory cells, and their alloresponse contribution seemed major. Assignment to unstimulated subsets succeeded for only a minor fraction of the alloreactive clones.

As regards this clone: The target antigen is unknown.

Material: non-Treg CD4+ T cells sorted from blood. The chain links TRBV18 to TRBJ1-1, with a weak D call TRBD1 (6 bases). The clonotype comes from a human donor in good health. CDR3 coding DNA: TGTGCCAGCTCACCCCTGGGGGGAGGGGGAGAAGCTTTCTTT. Protein product: CASSPLGGGGEAFF.